The 30 T cell receptor beta chains below were found in one sample sequenced in a study of blood T cell repertoires in COVID-19. The repertoire was sequenced with immunoSEQ multiplex PCR; TCRdb's copy has only in-frame clones and lacks some. Among about 140,000 clones listed, 88% were seen once. The sequenced sample was peripheral blood. The receptors come from a man between 50 and 59 years old with active or convalescent COVID-19.

V gene TRBV6-6 combines with J gene TRBJ1-1; D remains ambiguous. Germline V gene lookup returns CDR1 MNHNY and CDR2 SVGAGI (reference sequence). The V end lost 5 bases, the J end lost 3 bases, and 22 bases lay between the germline ends. The CDR3 extends over 17 amino acids. The CDR3 DNA follows: TGTGCCAGCAGTCCACCCTCGGGGTTCAAGAGGGACACTGAAGCTTTCTTT. Protein product: CASSPPSGFKRDTEAFF.

This clone was seen only a few times. The chain is built from TRBV2 and TRBJ1-3; 8 positions match TRBD1. The CDR3 loop spans 13 amino acids. The germline CDR1 and CDR2 sequences are SNHLY and FYNNEI. V gave up 8 bases and J gave up 9 bases; unmatched junction bases: 9. CDR3 sequence reads: CASAGQGASTIYF. CDR3 nucleotide sequence: TGTGCCAGCGCCGGGCAGGGGGCCAGCACCATATATTTT.

The J gene is TRBJ1-2, the V gene TRBV5-8; D unclear. The CDR3 has 10 residues. The V and J ends lost 2 bases and 7 bases respectively, with 3 bases between them. Germline CDR1 is SGHTS and CDR2 is YDEGEE. The CDR3 nucleotides are TGTGCCAGCAGCTTCGGTGGCTACACCTTC. Amino acids: CASSFGGYTF. The full variable domain, its missing parts supplied by reference TRBV5-8 and TRBJ1-2, is EAGVTQSPTHLIKTRGQQATLRCSPISGHTSVYWYQQALGLGLQFLLWYDEGEERNRGNFPPRFSGRQFPNYSSELNVNALELEDSALYLCASSFGGYTFGSGTRLTVV.

The chain uses TRBV7-3 and TRBJ2-1, with 10 bases that match TRBD2. Germline V gene sequence: CDR1 SGHTA, CDR2 FQGTGA. There are 15 residues in the CDR3. V was pared by 5 bases and J by 4 bases, with 5 bases of the junction left unmatched. CDR3 loop: CASSPDSGRYNEQFF. The CDR3 bases are TGTGCCAGCAGCCCCGATAGCGGGAGGTACAATGAGCAGTTCTTC.

The chain joins TRBV6-5 to TRBJ2-3; 8 bases line up with TRBD1. V was pared by 0 bases and J by 3 bases, with 5 bases of the junction left unmatched. The germline CDR1 and CDR2 sequences are MNHEY and SVGAGI. The CDR3 has 16 amino acids. CDR3 DNA sequence: TGTGCCAGCAGTTACTCAGGGACAGGAGGGACAGATACGCAGTATTTT. It translates to CASSYSGTGGTDTQYF.

CDR3 DNA: TGTGCCAGCAGTCGTAGGGGGTCAACTAATGAAAAACTGTTTTTT. Its translation is CASSRRGSTNEKLFF. The V and J genes are TRBV6-5 and TRBJ1-4; the D gene is possibly TRBD1 (6 bases). This CDR3 is 15 amino acids long. Germline CDR1 is MNHEY and CDR2 is SVGAGI. Trimming left V 5 bases short and J 0 bases short, with 10 bases between.

This clone was recorded only once. The chain combines TRBV5-1 with TRBJ2-1, with TRBD2 identical over 12 bases. Germline V CDR1 and CDR2: SGHRS, YFSETQ. Trimming cost V 6 bases and J 3 bases; bases outside gene matches: 7. This CDR3 spans 16 amino acids. CDR3 loop: CASTSSGRAVYNEQFF. In DNA, the CDR3 is TGCGCCAGCACTTCTAGCGGGAGGGCCGTCTACAATGAGCAGTTCTTC. Full variable domain (missing parts from reference TRBV5-1 and TRBJ2-1): KAGVTQTPRYLIKTRGQQVTLSCSPISGHRSVSWYQQTPGQGLQFLFEYFSETQRNKGNFPGRFSGRQFSNSRSEMNVSTLELGDSALYLCASTSSGRAVYNEQFFGPGTRLTVL.

CDR3 sequence: CASSRTGTRRSEQYF. In DNA form, the CDR3 reads TGTGCCAGCAGTAGAACCGGGACTAGGCGGTCCGAGCAGTACTTC. The V call is TRBV6-5, the J call TRBJ2-7, with 8 nucleotides matching TRBD2. The V gene's germline CDR1 is MNHEY and CDR2 SVGAGI. CDR3 length: 15 amino acids. V lost 5 bases and J lost 6; bases outside the gene matches: 12.

In its sample, this clone was seen once. The chain joins TRBV28 to TRBJ1-3; 8 bases agree with TRBD1. Unmatched junction bases numbered 4, after V lost 6 bases and J lost 0 bases. The CDR3 is 15 amino acids. CDR1 and CDR2 from the germline V gene are MDHEN and SYDVKM. CDR3 coding DNA: TGTGCCAGCAGCCGAACAGGGGGCTCTGGAAACACCATATATTTT. Protein sequence: CASSRTGGSGNTIYF.

This clone was detected once. The CDR3 loop reads CASSIGVSNSPLHF. The CDR3 nucleotides read TGTGCCAGTAGTATCGGGGTGTCTAATTCACCCCTCCACTTT. The rearrangement uses TRBV19 and TRBJ1-6; D is uncertain. The CDR3 contains 14 residues. The germline CDR1 and CDR2 sequences are LNHDA and SQIVND (reference sequence). Between the trimmed V and J ends, which lost 3 bases and 6 bases, there was a span of 9 bases.

V and J are TRBV12-3 or TRBV12-4 and TRBJ2-7; TRBD1 matches 7 bases. V shed 6 bases, J shed 5 bases, and the junction held 7 bases outside the gene matches. This CDR3 comprises 13 residues. CDR3 bases: TGTGCCAGCAGACTGAAAGGGGGCAACGAGCAGTACTTC. It yields the protein CASRLKGGNEQYF.

The CDR3 loop reads CASSSSVHYQNTGELFF. In nucleotides, the CDR3 is TGTGCCAGCAGTTCCTCGGTACACTACCAGAACACCGGGGAGCTGTTTTTT. The rearrangement uses TRBV6-2 or TRBV6-3 and TRBJ2-2; D gene ambiguous. CDR3 length equals 17 residues. CDR1 is MNHEY, CDR2 SVGEGT, per germline. Trimming pared 4 bases from V and 1 base from J, leaving 16 bases between.

This clone occurred once. This chain joins TRBV6-5 and TRBJ2-3; 7 nucleotides match TRBD1. V gave up 10 bases and J gave up 2 bases; unmatched junction bases: 9. In germline, CDR1 is MNHEY, CDR2 SVGAGI. This CDR3 is built from 14 residues. The CDR3 loop reads CAIWQGDFTDTQYF. CDR3 DNA: TGTGCCATCTGGCAGGGGGATTTCACAGATACGCAGTATTTT.

The table lists this clone with many counts. The chain combines TRBV7-9 with TRBJ2-3; TRBD2 matches at 13 bases. The CDR3 has 17 amino acids. Germline CDR1 is SEHNR and CDR2 is FQNEAQ (reference sequence). The junction had 6 bases not matched to a gene; V was cut back by 5 bases and J by 1 base. The CDR3 spells CASSPGLAGARTDTQYF. CDR3 bases: TGTGCCAGCAGCCCAGGACTAGCGGGAGCGCGCACAGATACGCAGTATTTT.

The J gene is TRBJ2-1, the V gene TRBV4-2; 9 nucleotides agree with TRBD1. V gave up 8 bases and J gave up 8 bases; unmatched junction bases: 7. From germline, CDR1 is LGHNA and CDR2 YNFKEQ. The CDR3 consists of 13 residues. The CDR3 DNA sequence: TGTGCCAGCGGTCGACAGGGGGACGATGAGCAGTTCTTC. Residues: CASGRQGDDEQFF.

V usage is TRBV24-1 and J usage is TRBJ1-2, with 9 bases aligning to TRBD1. Germline CDR1 and CDR2: KGHDR and SFDVKD. Trimming removed 8 bases from V and 6 bases from J; junction bases left unmatched: 18. The CDR3 contains 17 residues. The CDR3 spells CATNPPRQGEGVNGYTF. The CDR3 DNA sequence: TGTGCCACCAACCCTCCCCGACAGGGGGAGGGGGTCAATGGCTACACCTTC.

The V gene is TRBV6-2 or TRBV6-3, the J gene TRBJ2-2; D is unresolved. The V gene lost 5 bases and the J gene lost 2 bases, with 3 bases spanning the gap. The V gene's germline CDR1 is MNHEY and CDR2 SVGEGT. The CDR3 loop spans 12 amino acids. CDR3 region: CASSLNTGELFF. The CDR3, as DNA: TGTGCCAGCAGTCTAAACACCGGGGAGCTGTTTTTT.

The rearrangement uses TRBV14 and TRBJ2-7; TRBD2 might be the D (6 bases). Germline CDR1 reads SGHDN; CDR2 reads FVKESK. CDR3 size: 14 residues. Trimming left V 4 bases short and J 0 bases short, with 10 bases between. The CDR3, as DNA: TGTGCCAGCAGCCGCGGGGACGTCTCCTACGAGCAGTACTTC. It is translated as CASSRGDVSYEQYF.

V is TRBV15 and J is TRBJ1-1; a possible D gene is TRBD1 (5 bases). Trimming took off 5 bases at V and 5 bases at J, with 18 bases between the two ends. The CDR3 is 15 residues long. Germline CDR1 and CDR2: LNHNV and YYDKDF (reference sequence). The CDR3 spells CATSVLGGFGTEAFF. The CDR3 nucleotides read TGTGCCACCAGCGTCTTGGGGGGTTTTGGGACTGAAGCTTTCTTT.

The chain links TRBV4-1 to TRBJ2-2, with no clear D. The CDR3 runs 15 residues. Trimming shortened V by 1 base and J by 0 bases, and 6 bases separated the two germline ends. Germline-derived CDR1 and CDR2 are MGHRA and YSYEKL. In DNA, the CDR3 is TGCGCCAGCAGCCAAGGGCACCCGAACACCGGGGAGCTGTTTTTT. Translating it yields CASSQGHPNTGELFF.

V gene TRBV19 combines with J gene TRBJ1-5; unclear D gene. The CDR3 is made up of 15 amino acids. Germline values: CDR1 LNHDA, CDR2 SQIVND (reference sequence). V dropped 2 bases and J dropped 0 bases, with 8 bases sitting between them. CDR3 in DNA: TGTGCCAGTAGTATACAGCACTATAGCAATCAGCCCCAGCATTTT. The encoded protein is CASSIQHYSNQPQHF.

The V gene is TRBV4-2, the J gene TRBJ2-7; TRBD2 agrees at 12 bases. The V and J ends lost 0 bases and 4 bases, in that order; junction bases with no gene match: 10. Germline V gives CDR1 LGHNA, CDR2 YNFKEQ. The CDR3 has 18 amino acids. This chain's CDR3 is CASSQDLASGRGRYEQYF. The CDR3 region has the DNA TGTGCCAGCAGCCAAGATCTGGCTAGCGGGAGGGGAAGGTACGAGCAGTACTTC.

The V call is TRBV5-1, the J call TRBJ2-1, with 8 bases fitting TRBD1. This CDR3 comprises 17 residues. Trimming took 1 base from V and 6 from J; bases not matched to a gene: 12. CDR1 SGHRS and CDR2 YFSETQ come from the germline V gene. Here the CDR3 DNA reads TGCGCCAGCAGCTTGTCCCGAGGGACAGGTGGGGTCAATGAGCAGTTCTTC. The encoded protein is CASSLSRGTGGVNEQFF.

V is TRBV19 and J is TRBJ1-2; D is ambiguous. Trimming pared 5 bases from V and 10 bases from J, leaving 14 bases between. The CDR3 extends over 12 amino acids. The germline CDR1 and CDR2 sequences are LNHDA and SQIVND (reference sequence). CDR3 DNA: TGTGCCAGTAGTTTCCTTGGCAGTTACTACACCTTC. Residues: CASSFLGSYYTF. Using reference TRBV19 and TRBJ1-2 for the parts outside the CDR3, the full variable domain is DGGITQSPKYLFRKEGQNVTLSCEQNLNHDAMYWYRQDPGQGLRLIYYSQIVNDFQKGDIAEGYSVSREKKESFPLTVTSAQKNPTAFYLCASSFLGSYYTFGSGTRLTVV.

The V call is TRBV28, the J call TRBJ1-4, with D hard to call. This CDR3 has 15 amino acids. V shed 10 bases and J shed 0 bases, with 15 bases lying between them. Germline V gene sequence: CDR1 MDHEN, CDR2 SYDVKM. The CDR3: CATEPPGATNEKLFF. For the CDR3, the DNA is TGTGCCACTGAGCCCCCCGGGGCAACTAATGAAAAACTGTTTTTT.

The gene calls are TRBV6-6 and TRBJ2-3; D gene unclear. Per germline, CDR1 MNHNY and CDR2 SVGAGI (reference sequence). The CDR3 totals 14 residues. V was trimmed by 6 bases and J by 0 bases, leaving 10 bases between them. The chain's CDR3 is CASRGTESTDTQYF. The CDR3 DNA reads TGTGCCAGCAGGGGCACAGAGAGCACAGATACGCAGTATTTT.

The chain links TRBV30 to TRBJ1-6; D unclear. This CDR3 contains 11 residues. Germline V CDR1 and CDR2: GTSNPN, SVGIG (reference sequence). The ends were cut back, 3 bases at V and 10 bases at J, with 7 bases in the middle. CDR3 loop: CAWRLGSPLHF. The CDR3 bases are TGTGCCTGGAGGCTAGGATCACCCCTCCACTTT. The variable domain in full, with the rest retrieved from reference TRBV30 and TRBJ1-6, is SQTIHQWPATLVQPVGSPLSLECTVEGTSNPNLYWYRQAAGRGLQLLFYSVGIGQISSEVPQNLSASRPQDRQFILSSKKLLLSDSGFYLCAWRLGSPLHFGNGTRLTVT.

J is TRBJ1-2 and V is TRBV5-4, with 10 bases lining up with TRBD1. J was trimmed by 7 bases and V by 2 bases; bases with no gene match: 5. The CDR3 consists of 14 residues. Germline lookup yields CDR1 SGHNT and CDR2 YYREEE (reference sequence). This chain's CDR3 is CASSFRQGAGGYTF. As DNA, the CDR3 is TGTGCCAGCAGCTTCAGACAGGGGGCCGGTGGCTACACCTTC.

The gene calls are TRBV6-1 and TRBJ2-4; 10 bases are a match to TRBD1. This CDR3 region has 15 residues. V trimming: 3 bases; J trimming: 8 bases; junction bases outside the gene matches: 7. Germline V gene data show CDR1 as MNHNS and CDR2 as SASEGT. The CDR3 loop is CASSDVGQGIYIQYF. As DNA, the CDR3 is TGTGCCAGCAGTGATGTGGGACAGGGGATATACATTCAGTACTTC.

The chain has TRBV3-1 (or the pseudogene TRBV3-2) and TRBJ2-2; a possible D gene is TRBD2 (5 bases). The CDR3 sequence is 15 residues long. Per the germline V gene, CDR1 is LGHDT and CDR2 is YNNKEL (reference sequence). V was clipped by 2 bases and J by 4 bases, with 11 bases between them. As DNA, the CDR3 is TGTGCCAGCAGCCAACGGAGGATGGTCACCGGGGAGCTGTTTTTT. Amino acids: CASSQRRMVTGELFF.